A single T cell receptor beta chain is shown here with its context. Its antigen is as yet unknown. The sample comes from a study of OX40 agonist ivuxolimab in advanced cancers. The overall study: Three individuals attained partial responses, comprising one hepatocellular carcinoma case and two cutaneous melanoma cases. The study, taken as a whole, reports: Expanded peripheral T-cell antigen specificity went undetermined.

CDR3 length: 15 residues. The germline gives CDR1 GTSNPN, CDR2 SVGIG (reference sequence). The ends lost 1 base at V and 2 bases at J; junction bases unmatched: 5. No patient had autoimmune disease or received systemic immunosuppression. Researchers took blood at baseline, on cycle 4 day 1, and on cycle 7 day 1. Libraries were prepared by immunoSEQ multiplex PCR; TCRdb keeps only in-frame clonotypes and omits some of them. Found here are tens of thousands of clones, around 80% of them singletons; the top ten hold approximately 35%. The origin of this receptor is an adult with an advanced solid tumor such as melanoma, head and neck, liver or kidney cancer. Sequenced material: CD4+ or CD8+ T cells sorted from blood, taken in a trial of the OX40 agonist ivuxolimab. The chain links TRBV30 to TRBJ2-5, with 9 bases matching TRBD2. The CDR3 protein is CAWSAAGGGQETQYF. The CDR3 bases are TGTGCCTGGAGTGCAGCGGGAGGTGGTCAAGAGACCCAGTACTTC.